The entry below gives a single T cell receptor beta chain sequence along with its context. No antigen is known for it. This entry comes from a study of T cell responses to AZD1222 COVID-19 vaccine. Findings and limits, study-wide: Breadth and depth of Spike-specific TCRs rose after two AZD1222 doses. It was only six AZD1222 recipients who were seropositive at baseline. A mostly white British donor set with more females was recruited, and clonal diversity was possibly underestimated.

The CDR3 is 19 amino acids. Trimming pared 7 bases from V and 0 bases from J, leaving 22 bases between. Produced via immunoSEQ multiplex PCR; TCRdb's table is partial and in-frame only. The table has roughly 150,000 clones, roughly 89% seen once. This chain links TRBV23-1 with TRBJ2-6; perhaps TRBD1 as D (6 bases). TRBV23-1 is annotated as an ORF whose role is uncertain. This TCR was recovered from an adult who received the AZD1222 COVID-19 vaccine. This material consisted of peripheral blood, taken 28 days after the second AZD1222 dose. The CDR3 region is CASIVADRQRCSGANVLTF. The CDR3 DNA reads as TGCGCCAGCATCGTTGCGGACAGACAACGTTGCTCTGGGGCCAACGTCCTGACTTTC.